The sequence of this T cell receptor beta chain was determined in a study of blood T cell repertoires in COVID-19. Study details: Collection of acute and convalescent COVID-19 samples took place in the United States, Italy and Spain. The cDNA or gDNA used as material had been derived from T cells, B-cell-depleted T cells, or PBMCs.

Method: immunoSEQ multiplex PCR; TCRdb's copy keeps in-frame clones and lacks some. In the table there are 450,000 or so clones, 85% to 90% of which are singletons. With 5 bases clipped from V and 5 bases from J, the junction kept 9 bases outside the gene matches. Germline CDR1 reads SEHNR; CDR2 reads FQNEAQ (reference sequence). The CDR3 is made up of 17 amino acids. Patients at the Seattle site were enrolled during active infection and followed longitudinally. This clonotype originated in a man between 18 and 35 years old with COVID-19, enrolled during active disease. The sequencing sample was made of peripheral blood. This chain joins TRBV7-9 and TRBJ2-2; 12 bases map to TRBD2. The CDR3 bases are TGTGCCAGCAGCCCAACGACTAGCGGGAGAAAGACCGGGGAGCTGTTTTTT. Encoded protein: CASSPTTSGRKTGELFF.